Listed below are T cell receptor beta chains from one sample, sequenced in a study of blood T cell repertoires in COVID-19. Measured with immunoSEQ multiplex PCR; TCRdb has only the in-frame clones, and not every one. The sample holds some 150,000 clones, approximately 85% seen once. Material for sequencing was peripheral blood. Receptors originate from a woman aged 55-70 years with COVID-19, enrolled during active disease. Both conserved end residues are part of each CDR3. Each record gives: V gene, clone size, J gene, D gene, CDR3 protein, CDR3 DNA. D genes are given only for firm matches. The listing skips clone size in some rows; elsewhere it reads once, few, many or a size class.

V: TRBV7-3; size: NA; J: TRBJ1-1; D: TRBD1; CDR3: CASSQTGTGNTEAFF; DNA: TGTGCCAGCAGCCAGACCGGGACAGGTAACACTGAAGCTTTCTTT
V: TRBV15; size: once; J: TRBJ2-5; D: NA; CDR3: CATSSGGGRETQYF; DNA: TGTGCCACCAGCAGTGGGGGGGGCCGAGAGACCCAGTACTTC
V: TRBV4-1; size: NA; J: TRBJ1-6; D: NA; CDR3: CASSPLVRSYNSPLHF; DNA: TGCGCCAGCAGCCCCTTGGTGAGGTCCTATAATTCACCCCTCCACTTT
V: TRBV12-3/TRBV12-4; size: NA; J: TRBJ1-5; D: NA; CDR3: CASSQQRGQPQHF; DNA: TGTGCCAGCAGTCAACAACGGGGGCAGCCCCAGCATTTT
V: TRBV19; size: NA; J: TRBJ2-2; D: NA; CDR3: CASKEQGNTGELFF; DNA: TGTGCCAGTAAAGAGCAGGGAAACACCGGGGAGCTGTTTTTT
V: TRBV2; size: few; J: TRBJ2-2; D: TRBD2; CDR3: CASSESLAVGTGELFF; DNA: TGTGCCAGCAGTGAAAGTCTAGCGGTTGGGACCGGGGAGCTGTTTTTT
V: TRBV5-4; size: NA; J: TRBJ2-1; D: NA; CDR3: CASSSRGNEQFF; DNA: TGTGCCAGCAGCTCCAGGGGCAATGAGCAGTTCTTC
V: TRBV4-1; size: NA; J: TRBJ1-2; D: NA; CDR3: CASSSGSNYGYTF; DNA: TGCGCCAGCAGCTCCGGGTCGAACTATGGCTACACCTTC
V: TRBV7-9; size: NA; J: TRBJ1-2; D: NA; CDR3: CASSPRAGVYGYTF; DNA: TGTGCCAGCAGCCCCCGGGCAGGGGTATATGGCTACACCTTC
V: TRBV18; size: NA; J: TRBJ1-1; D: NA; CDR3: CASSRRDIAEAFF; DNA: TGTGCCAGCTCACGCCGGGACATCGCTGAAGCTTTCTTT
V: TRBV12-3/TRBV12-4; size: NA; J: TRBJ1-2; D: TRBD1; CDR3: CASRVAGGYGYTF; DNA: TGTGCCAGCAGGGTCGCAGGGGGCTATGGCTACACCTTC
V: TRBV18; size: NA; J: TRBJ2-2; D: TRBD2; CDR3: CASSPLPSGGTGELFF; DNA: TGTGCCAGCTCACCACTCCCTAGCGGGGGCACCGGGGAGCTGTTTTTT
V: TRBV5-8; size: NA; J: TRBJ1-1; D: NA; CDR3: CASSLDGPGTEAFF; DNA: TGTGCCAGCAGCTTAGACGGGCCGGGAACTGAAGCTTTCTTT
V: TRBV7-9; size: NA; J: TRBJ2-1; D: NA; CDR3: CASSFSVAADNEQFF; DNA: TGTGCCAGCAGCTTTTCGGTAGCAGCAGACAATGAGCAGTTCTTC
V: TRBV10-3; size: once; J: TRBJ1-2; D: NA; CDR3: CALSGPRESDYTF; DNA: TGTGCCCTCTCCGGGCCCCGGGAGTCTGACTACACCTTC
V: TRBV19; size: few; J: TRBJ2-1; D: TRBD2; CDR3: CASTTTRGLAGNNEQFF; DNA: TGTGCCAGTACCACTACCCGGGGGCTAGCGGGGAATAATGAGCAGTTCTTC
V: TRBV6-5; size: once; J: TRBJ1-3; D: NA; CDR3: CASSYSGGSSGNTIYF; DNA: TGTGCCAGCAGTTACTCAGGGGGTAGCTCTGGAAACACCATATATTTT
V: TRBV6-5; size: NA; J: TRBJ2-7; D: NA; CDR3: CASATEGDLSYEQYF; DNA: TGTGCCAGCGCTACTGAGGGAGATCTCTCCTACGAGCAGTACTTC
V: TRBV10-3; size: few; J: TRBJ2-2; D: TRBD2; CDR3: CAISVGAGGITGELFF; DNA: TGTGCCATCAGTGTTGGAGCGGGGGGTATCACCGGGGAGCTGTTTTTT
V: TRBV7-2; size: NA; J: TRBJ2-5; D: NA; CDR3: CASSSAGRQETQYF; DNA: TGTGCCAGCAGCTCCGCGGGGCGGCAAGAGACCCAGTACTTC
V: TRBV30; size: NA; J: TRBJ2-2; D: NA; CDR3: CAWNPGQKNTGELFF; DNA: TGTGCCTGGAATCCCGGACAGAAGAACACCGGGGAGCTGTTTTTT
V: TRBV5-1; size: NA; J: TRBJ2-1; D: NA; CDR3: CASSSGNEQFF; DNA: TGCGCCAGCAGCTCGGGGAATGAGCAGTTCTTC
V: TRBV4-3; size: NA; J: TRBJ1-2; D: NA; CDR3: CASSLGLASNYGYTF; DNA: TGCGCCAGCAGCCTCGGTCTTGCTTCTAACTATGGCTACACCTTC
V: TRBV5-1; size: few; J: TRBJ2-4; D: NA; CDR3: CASSWTPEGKNIQYF; DNA: TGCGCCAGCAGCTGGACACCGGAAGGCAAAAACATTCAGTACTTC
V: TRBV5-4; size: NA; J: TRBJ1-6; D: TRBD1; CDR3: CASRSATGGSNSPLHF; DNA: TGTGCCAGCAGGTCCGCGACAGGGGGCAGTAATTCACCCCTCCACTTT
V: TRBV7-2; size: NA; J: TRBJ2-3; D: NA; CDR3: CASTAGFSTDTQYF; DNA: TGTGCCAGCACAGCGGGTTTTAGCACAGATACGCAGTATTTT
V: TRBV9; size: NA; J: TRBJ2-7; D: NA; CDR3: CASSEAGSVAYEQYF; DNA: TGTGCCAGCAGCGAGGCCGGGTCAGTTGCCTACGAGCAGTACTTC